Listed here is a single TCR beta chain. The antigen it binds to is not known. No clone much larger than this one lies a single base away; base qualities are absent. The entire isolated RNA was reverse transcribed using the High Capacity cDNA Reverse Transcription Kit, and thus expressed TCRB transcripts were sequenced. Deep immunoSEQ sequencing was performed on naive, central memory and regulatory T cell samples, with an average of around 3.5 million total reads per sample. Sorted cells were lysed in RLT buffer, and RNA was extracted using DNase-treated RNeasy Micro or Mini kits according to cell number. Each cell subset was processed separately to prevent cross-contamination, with patient and healthy donor samples processed together. Using the immunoSEQ multiplex PCR, TCRB sequences were amplified from cDNA into 87-bp fragments spanning the CDR3 region. Amplicons were sequenced on the Illumina HiSeq platform. Per the original workflow: PCR bias was computationally corrected using synthetic template baselines, reads within Hamming distance 2 were collapsed, and singletons that could not be merged were discarded. Reads were aligned against IMGT so that V, D and J genes, CDR3 length and insertions or deletions at six rearrangement sites could be assigned. Within each subset, clonotype counts were normalized to the number of sorted cells before true diversity and Gini coefficients were calculated with the tcR R package. The overlap coefficient, calculated on TCRB nucleotide sequences, was used to quantify repertoire sharing. Out-of-frame TCRB sequences from naive cells were analyzed as a proxy for the pre-selection repertoire. Held by TCRdb, this immuneACCESS table contains in-frame sequences only and omits some clones. Under half of the omission traces to an unresolved V gene where checked; the cause of the rest is unknown. V, J and clone size derive from that table, while D and trimming were established from the DNA sequence. The sample table holds over 600,000 clones, of which about an eighth were seen once. Of the sample, about 0.11% falls within the top ten clones.

This record belongs to a study of beta chain features in type 1 diabetes (dated by TCRdb to the late 2010s). Describing the broader study: Mean age, gender distribution, total cell number and subset yield were not different between patients and healthy donors. A total of roughly 99 million sorted cells were examined across all samples, and the number of cells per subset was strongly correlated with RNA yield. The study compared the TCRB repertoires of sorted circulating CD4+ T cell subsets in recently diagnosed type 1 diabetes patients with those in matched healthy donors. Regulatory and stem cell-like memory subsets were obtained from only 8 patients and roughly eight healthy donors, while naive and central memory subsets were obtained from all 30 or so donors.

For CDR1 and CDR2, the germline V gene lists SGHTS and YDEGEE. Trimming leaves V shorter by 4 bases and J shorter by 1 base, with the junction holding 11 bases beyond the gene matches. Measured from the cysteine to the phenylalanine, the CDR3 is 17 residues long. Just the 51-base CDR3 DNA is kept, in frame starting at base 1. Paper-wide results and their limitations: PCR may preferentially amplify shorter templates, but because patient and control samples were amplified and corrected together, any resulting skew would affect both groups equally. Sequencing cDNA rather than genomic DNA could over-represent highly expressing activated cells, although activation and CD3 levels did not differ between groups. The naive, central memory and regulatory TCRB repertoires appeared to resemble one another more closely among patients than among healthy donors. In all four CD4+ subsets, TCRB CDR3 length was moderately but significantly shorter in type 1 diabetes patients. At VDJ recombination sites, type 1 diabetes patients had fewer insertions and more deleted nucleotides, which implies abnormalities in thymic rearrangement. Because the HLA sub-analyses included only small numbers of individuals, any influence of HLA type on TCRB rearrangement was left unresolved.

A single peripheral blood draw of 90 to 150 mL on average was collected from each donor into heparinised tubes. A BD FACSAria II and a panel including CD45RO, CCR7, CD25, CD127, CD95 and CD27 were used to sort naive, central memory, regulatory and stem cell-like memory CD4+ T cells. All sorted populations exceeded 95% purity. Right away, PBMCs were isolated by Lymphoprep density gradient centrifugation and were stained directly, with no culture step. To minimize batch effects, samples were stained and sorted in pairs, one healthy donor with one patient per experiment. Material: naive CD4+ T cells from blood. Read against the paper, the sample's cell subset or site label means: true naive CD4+ T cells. The chain couples TRBV5-8 to TRBJ1-3, with TRBD1 matching 7 junction bases. The sequence derives from a man aged 30 to 45 with type 1 diabetes. The nucleotide sequence reads as follows: TGTGCCAGCAGCGTGACAGGGAGTCCAAGGTCTGGAAACACCATATATTTT. Its translation reads: CASSVTGSPRSGNTIYF. When the CDR3 is completed using the reference TRBV5-8 and TRBJ1-3 genes on either side, the full variable domain is EAGVTQSPTHLIKTRGQQATLRCSPISGHTSVYWYQQALGLGLQFLLWYDEGEERNRGNFPPRFSGRQFPNYSSELNVNALELEDSALYLCASSVTGSPRSGNTIYFGEGSWLTVV.